This T cell receptor (beta chain) was sequenced for a study of cytomegalovirus exposure and HLA in healthy donors. General study findings and limits: TRBV6-2, TRBV6-3 and other indistinguishable V segments were excluded. Reports credit the classifier with highly specific, highly sensitive diagnosis of cytomegalovirus status.

Regarding this clone: No antigen is known for it. Without the conserved terminal phenylalanine or tryptophan, this CDR3 likely stems from a read error.

The CDR3 covers 12 residues. CDR1 is LNHDA and CDR2 is SQIVND in the germline V gene (reference sequence). V was pared by 4 bases and J by 8 bases, with 11 bases between. PCR amplification relied on 60 Vbeta primers (plus 13 Jbeta primers). Profiling relied on immunoSEQ multiplex PCR, and the TCRdb table lists in-frame clones only, not all of them. This table holds 55,000 to 80,000 clones, 50% to 80% found once. The sequenced material came from PBMCs. The V call is TRBV19, the J call TRBJ1-2, with D perhaps TRBD1 (5 bases). This sequence originates from a man aged 40-49 years in good health and CMV-seropositive. As DNA, the CDR3 is TGTGCCAGTAGTACCAGGACACGAGGCTACACCCTC. This gives the protein CASSTRTRGYTL.